This T cell receptor (beta chain) was profiled in a study of T cell clones after liver transplantation. Study results and caveats: Post-transplant, graft-donor-reactive CD4 TCRbeta sequences in blood dropped significantly in most of the 8 subjects. These preliminary findings come from unstandardized post-transplant sampling times. Low donor cell numbers restricted donor-reactive repertoire measurement in two subjects. Donor-reactive sequences fell more than third party-reactive ones, suggesting partial deletion.

Germline V gives CDR1 MDHEN, CDR2 SYDVKM. V gave up 4 bases and J gave up 4 bases, with 17 bases separating them. This CDR3 has 15 amino acids. To note about this clone: Antigen unknown.

Generated by immunoSEQ multiplex PCR, the TCRdb table keeps only in-frame clones and is missing some. The repertoire holds about 20,000 clones, with 80% to 90% as singletons. This chain links TRBV28 with TRBJ2-7, with a weak D call TRBD1 (6 bases). The sample in question was CD8+ T cells from blood, obtained 46 months after liver transplant. This TCR derives from a human patient who received a liver transplant. Among the T cells, some may be from the graft donor. CDR3 in DNA: TGTGCCAGCAGTTCCTGGCGACTGGGGGCTTACGAGCAGTACTTC. Protein sequence: CASSSWRLGAYEQYF. The complete variable domain, with remaining parts taken from reference TRBV28 and TRBJ2-7, reads DVKVTQSSRYLVKRTGEKVFLECVQDMDHENMFWYRQDPGLGLRLIYFSYDVKMKEKGDIPEGYSVSREKKERFSLILESASTNQTSMYLCASSSWRLGAYEQYFGPGTRLTVT.